Below, one T cell receptor (beta chain) is given with its context. Its antigen is undetermined. This entry belongs to a study of cytomegalovirus exposure and HLA in healthy donors. The PCR ran on 60 Vbeta and 13 Jbeta primers. Profiling relied on immunoSEQ multiplex PCR, and the TCRdb table lists in-frame clones only, not all of them. The data contain fewer than 95,000 clones, roughly 73% of them singletons. The CDR3 has 15 residues. Between the trimmed V and J ends, which lost 1 base and 2 bases, there was a span of 11 bases. CDR1 is LGHNA and CDR2 is YSLEER in the germline V gene. General study findings and limits: Productive rates of about 90% or about 30% were seen for most TCR beta V segments in an earlier analysis. Common viral pathogens (according to a later analysis) appeared linked to several of the most significant clusters. Reportedly, HLA-A and HLA-B alleles of most subjects were accurately predicted from TCR beta.

This rearrangement joins TRBV4-3 to TRBJ2-5; D is uncertain. The sample was PBMCs. This TCR came from a woman aged 40 to 55 in good health and CMV-seropositive. The DNA of the CDR3 is TGCGCCAGCAGCCAAGGAACAGAGCCACAAGAGACCCAGTACTTC. This gives the protein CASSQGTEPQETQYF.